Given below is one T cell receptor (beta chain) in context. The source of the sample is a study of blood T cell repertoires in COVID-19. On the study more broadly: PBMCs, B-cell-depleted T cells, or T cells provided the cDNA or gDNA that made up the material.

Methods used by the authors: It was from reference gene primer amplification that nucleated cell counts were estimated. Clones were read by immunoSEQ multiplex PCR, and TCRdb kept only the in-frame ones, dropping some. V, J and clone size are taken as reported in that table, and D and trimming were inferred from the DNA itself. This table holds around 120,000 clones, roughly nine tenths found once. This CDR3 has 14 residues. The germline V gene encodes CDR1 MDHEN and CDR2 SYDVKM. J lost 5 bases, V lost 7 bases, and 10 bases had no gene match. V gene TRBV28 combines with J gene TRBJ2-7; 8 bases fit TRBD1. Specimen: peripheral blood. The source is an elderly woman with acute or convalescent COVID-19. The CDR3 nucleotides are TGTGCCAGCATCCCGGACAGGGATTTCAACGAGCAGTACTTC. Translation: CASIPDRDFNEQYF.